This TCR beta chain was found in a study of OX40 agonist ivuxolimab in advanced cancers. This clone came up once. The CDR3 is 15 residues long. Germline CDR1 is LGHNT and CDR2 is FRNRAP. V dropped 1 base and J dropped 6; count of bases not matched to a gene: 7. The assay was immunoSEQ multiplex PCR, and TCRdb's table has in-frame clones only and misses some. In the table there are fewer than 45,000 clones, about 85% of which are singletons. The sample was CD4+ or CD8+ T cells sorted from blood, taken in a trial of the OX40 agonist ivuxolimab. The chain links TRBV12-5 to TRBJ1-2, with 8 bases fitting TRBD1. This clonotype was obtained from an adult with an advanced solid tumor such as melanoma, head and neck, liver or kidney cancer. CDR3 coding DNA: TGTGCTAGTGGTTTGGGGGACAGGATGATACATGGCTACACCTTC. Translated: CASGLGDRMIHGYTF.